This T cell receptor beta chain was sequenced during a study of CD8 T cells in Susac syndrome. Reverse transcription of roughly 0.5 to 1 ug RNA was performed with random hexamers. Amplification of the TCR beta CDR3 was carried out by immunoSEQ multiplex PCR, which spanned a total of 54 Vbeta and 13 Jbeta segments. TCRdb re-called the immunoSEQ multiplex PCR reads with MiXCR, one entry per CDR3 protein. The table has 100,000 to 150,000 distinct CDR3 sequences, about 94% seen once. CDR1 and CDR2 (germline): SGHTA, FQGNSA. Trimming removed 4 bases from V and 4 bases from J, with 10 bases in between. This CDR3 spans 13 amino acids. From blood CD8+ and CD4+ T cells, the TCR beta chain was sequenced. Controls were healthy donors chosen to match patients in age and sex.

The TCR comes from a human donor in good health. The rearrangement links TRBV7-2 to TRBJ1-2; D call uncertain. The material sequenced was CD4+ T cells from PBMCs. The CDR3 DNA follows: TGTGCCAGCAGCTCCGAAATCGGCTATGGCTACACCTTC. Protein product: CASSSEIGYGYTF.